This T cell receptor (beta chain) comes out of a study of shared clonotypes between healthy human individuals. Study at large: Three plates each covered CD4 naive and memory; CD8 naive two, CD8 memory one.

Original handling: Junction-only sequences produced by ImmunoSEQ had no quality scores, so filtering differed. Assay: immunoSEQ multiplex PCR; the TCRdb copy retains only in-frame clones and omits some. The V and J calls and clone size were taken over from that table, and D and trimming were inferred from the DNA. The sample has about 610,000 clones, less than 98% seen once; the top ten hold about 0.06%. The V gene's germline CDR1 is LNHDA and CDR2 SQIVND (reference sequence). The V gene end was trimmed by 6 bases and the J gene end by 3 bases; junction bases not matched to a gene: 3. This CDR3 contains 13 residues. Comment on this clone: No antigen is known for it.

Overall study results and limits: Generally, naive subsets (rather than memory subsets) showed larger estimated richness. Naive CD4 clonotypes overlapped across several donors at around 4.7%.

Sequenced material: naive CD4+ T cells sorted from blood. Subset reported: CD45RA+ positively selected. The chain joins TRBV19 to TRBJ2-7; the match to TRBD1 covers 9 bases. The sequence derives from a woman aged 25-40 years in good health. Written as DNA, the CDR3 is TGTGCCAGTAGGGGGGGACAGGGCTACGAGCAGTACTTC. Its translation is CASRGGQGYEQYF. Full variable domain (remainder filled in from reference TRBV19 and TRBJ2-7): DGGITQSPKYLFRKEGQNVTLSCEQNLNHDAMYWYRQDPGQGLRLIYYSQIVNDFQKGDIAEGYSVSREKKESFPLTVTSAQKNPTAFYLCASRGGQGYEQYFGPGTRLTVT.